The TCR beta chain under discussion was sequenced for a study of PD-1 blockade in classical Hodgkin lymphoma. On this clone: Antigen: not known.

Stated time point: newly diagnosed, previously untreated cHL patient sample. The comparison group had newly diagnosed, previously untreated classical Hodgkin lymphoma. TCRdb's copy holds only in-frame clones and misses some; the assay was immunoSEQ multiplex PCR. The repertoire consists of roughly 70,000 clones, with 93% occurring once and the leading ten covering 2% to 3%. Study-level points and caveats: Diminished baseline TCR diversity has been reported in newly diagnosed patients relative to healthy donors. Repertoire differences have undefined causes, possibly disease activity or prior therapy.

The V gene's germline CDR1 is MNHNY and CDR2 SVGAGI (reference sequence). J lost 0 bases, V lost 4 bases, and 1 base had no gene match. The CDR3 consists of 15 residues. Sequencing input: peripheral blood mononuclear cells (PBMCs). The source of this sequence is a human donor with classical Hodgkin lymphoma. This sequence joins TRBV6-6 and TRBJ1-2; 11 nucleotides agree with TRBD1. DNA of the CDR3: TGTGCCAGCAGTTGGGGACAGGGGGCTAACTATGGCTACACCTTC. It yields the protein CASSWGQGANYGYTF.